These 11 T cell receptor beta chains were all obtained from the same sample, sequenced in a study of neurological immune-mediated disorders. Time point defined: longitudinal time-point 2. Via MiXCR, TCRdb re-called the 5' RACE reads, giving one row per CDR3 protein. Of about 90,000 distinct CDR3 sequences detected, roughly 13% appear once; the ten largest clones hold 5%. Sequenced input: PBMCs. The receptor set was obtained from a female donor with HTLV-1-associated myelopathy (HAM/TSP).

This clonotype was counted many times. The chain uses TRBV27 and TRBJ2-7; 9 bases are a match to TRBD2. Unmatched junction bases numbered 2, after V lost 3 bases and J lost 2 bases. Germline lookup yields CDR1 MNHEY and CDR2 SMNVEV (reference sequence). This CDR3 region has 14 residues. This CDR3 is CASSFSGGAYEQYF. CDR3 DNA sequence: TGTGCCAGCAGTTTTAGCGGGGGAGCCTACGAGCAGTACTTC.

This clonotype was detected ten times or more. The rearrangement joins TRBV6-5 to TRBJ1-6, with 7 bases identical to TRBD1. Germline V gene lookup returns CDR1 MNHEY and CDR2 SVGAGI. The CDR3 runs to 16 residues. V gave up 8 bases and J gave up 4 bases; unmatched junction bases: 11. The CDR3 protein is CASRRGDRQYNSPLHF. CDR3 sequence (DNA): TGTGCCAGCCGCAGGGGGGACAGACAATATAATTCACCCCTCCACTTT.

The chain is built from TRBV2 and TRBJ2-7; D is possibly TRBD2 (7 bases). This CDR3 region has 14 residues. The V end was cut by 6 bases, the J end by 6 bases, with 18 bases between. Germline CDR1 SNHLY, CDR2 FYNNEI. The CDR3 spells CASSNPGRGGEQYF. CDR3 sequence (DNA): TGTGCCAGCAGCAACCCGGGGAGGGGGGGCGAGCAGTACTTC. The variable domain in full, completed from reference TRBV2 and TRBJ2-7, reads EPEVTQTPSHQVTQMGQEVILRCVPISNHLYFYWYRQILGQKVEFLVSFYNNEISEKSEIFDDQFSVERPDGSNFTLKIRSTKLEDSAMYFCASSNPGRGGEQYFGPGTRLTVT.

This clonotype was picked up many times. The J gene is TRBJ2-2, the V gene TRBV5-1; 10 positions match TRBD1. Germline trimming cut 3 bases from V and 3 bases from J; bases unmatched to any gene: 2. This CDR3 is built from 15 residues. Germline V gene lookup returns CDR1 SGHRS and CDR2 YFSETQ. CDR3 amino acids: CASSSGTGDTGELFF. CDR3 sequence (DNA): TGCGCCAGCAGCTCAGGGACAGGGGACACCGGGGAGCTGTTTTTT.

In the case of this clonotype: A read error is possible here, since a much larger clone lies one base away. The chain joins TRBV5-5 to TRBJ2-3, with a possible D match to TRBD1 (6 bases). This CDR3 comprises 14 residues. Germline CDR1 is SGHKS and CDR2 is YYEKEE (reference sequence). CDR3 coding DNA: TGTTCCAGCAGCAGCCCGGGACAAATAGATACGCAGTATTTT. The encoded protein is CSSSSPGQIDTQYF.

Many counts were recorded for this clonotype. The chain recombines TRBV28 with TRBJ1-1; unclear D gene. Germline CDR1 is MDHEN and CDR2 is SYDVKM. V was trimmed by 10 bases and J by 0 bases, leaving 9 bases between them. CDR3 length: 12 amino acids. The CDR3 loop reads CAISQLNTEAFF. The CDR3 DNA reads as TGTGCCATTTCACAGCTGAACACTGAAGCTTTCTTT.

This clonotype was seen at least ten times. At one boundary the junction diverges from the germline segment, which might be a read error. The V call is TRBV15, the J call TRBJ2-3; the match to TRBD1 covers 7 bases. CDR1 and CDR2 (germline): LNHNV, YYDKDF (reference sequence). This CDR3 is built from 17 residues. Here the CDR3 DNA reads TGTGCTACCAGCAGCGCTGCCGGGACAGCAAGCACAGATACGCAGTATTTT. Translation: CATSSAAGTASTDTQYF.

This clonotype was counted ten times or more. The chain employs TRBV13 and TRBJ2-3; the match to TRBD2 covers 7 bases. Germline V gives CDR1 PRHDT, CDR2 FYEKMQ (reference sequence). The CDR3 extends over 15 amino acids. Trimming took 5 bases from V and 5 from J; bases not matched to a gene: 10. The chain's CDR3 is CASSTRLERGDTQYF. DNA for the CDR3: TGTGCCAGCAGCACCCGACTGGAGCGGGGAGATACGCAGTATTTT.

This clonotype occurred many times. The chain combines TRBV20-1 with TRBJ1-5, with D unresolved. Germline CDR1 and CDR2: DFQATT and SNEGSKA (reference sequence). The CDR3 length is 14 residues. Trimming removed 3 bases from V and 0 bases from J, with 9 bases in between. The CDR3 is CSASAAYSNQPQHF. The CDR3 DNA sequence: TGCAGTGCTAGCGCGGCCTATAGCAATCAGCCCCAGCATTTT.

Only one count was recorded for this clonotype. The V gene is TRBV7-9, the J gene TRBJ2-1, with D possibly matching TRBD1 (5 bases). V was clipped by 2 bases and J by 5 bases, with 10 bases between them. Looked up from germline, CDR1 is SEHNR and CDR2 is FQNEAQ (reference sequence). This CDR3 is 14 amino acids long. CDR3 DNA sequence: TGTGCCAGCAGCTTACAGGGTCAGGACAATGAGCAGTTCTTC. The encoded protein is CASSLQGQDNEQFF.

This clonotype was observed a few times. This rearrangement joins TRBV12-3 or TRBV12-4 to TRBJ2-1; 9 bases line up with TRBD1. CDR3 size: 14 residues. Trimming took 2 bases from V and 7 from J; bases not matched to a gene: 3. CDR3 sequence: CASSLLGTGNEQFF. The CDR3 region has the DNA TGTGCCAGCAGTTTACTGGGGACAGGGAATGAGCAGTTCTTC.